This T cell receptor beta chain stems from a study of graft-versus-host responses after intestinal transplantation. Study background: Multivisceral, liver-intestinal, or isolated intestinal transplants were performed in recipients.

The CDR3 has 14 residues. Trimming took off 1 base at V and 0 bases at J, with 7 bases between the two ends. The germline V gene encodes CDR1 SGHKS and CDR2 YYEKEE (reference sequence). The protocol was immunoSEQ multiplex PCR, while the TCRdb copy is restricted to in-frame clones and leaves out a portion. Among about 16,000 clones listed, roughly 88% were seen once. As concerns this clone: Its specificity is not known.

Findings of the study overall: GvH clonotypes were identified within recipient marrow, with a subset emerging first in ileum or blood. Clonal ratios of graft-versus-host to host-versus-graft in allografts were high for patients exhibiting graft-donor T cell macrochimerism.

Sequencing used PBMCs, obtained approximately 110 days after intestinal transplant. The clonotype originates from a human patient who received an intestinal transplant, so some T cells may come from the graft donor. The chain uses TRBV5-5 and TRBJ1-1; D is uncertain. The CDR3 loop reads CASSLRVLNTEAFF. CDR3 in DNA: TGTGCCAGCAGCTTGAGGGTTTTGAACACTGAAGCTTTCTTT.